One and the same sample provided the 28 T cell receptor beta chains below, sequenced in a study of cytomegalovirus exposure and HLA in healthy donors. This PCR relied on a set of 60 Vbeta primers and 13 Jbeta primers. TCRdb's table, derived via immunoSEQ multiplex PCR, lists solely in-frame clones and lacks some. The sample holds roughly 130,000 clones, roughly three fifths seen once. Sequenced: PBMCs. Source of these receptors: a male donor in good health and CMV-seronegative.

The V gene is TRBV5-1, the J gene TRBJ2-1, with a possible D match to TRBD1 (6 bases). The CDR3 is 15 residues long. CDR1 and CDR2 (germline): SGHRS, YFSETQ. With 1 base removed from V and 3 bases from J, the gap between germline ends came to 11 bases. The CDR3, as DNA: TGCGCCAGCAGCTTGAGGCAGGGGAACTACAATGAGCAGTTCTTC. This sequence encodes CASSLRQGNYNEQFF.

The rearrangement joins TRBV7-9 to TRBJ2-7; TRBD1 aligns across 7 bases. This CDR3 spans 12 amino acids. The J segment lost 5 bases and the V segment lost 5 bases, leaving 3 bases of the junction unmatched. CDR1 and CDR2 from the germline V gene are SEHNR and FQNEAQ (reference sequence). DNA for the CDR3: TGTGCCAGCAGCGCCACAGGGGACGAGCAGTACTTC. Its translation: CASSATGDEQYF. Complete variable domain (other parts from reference TRBV7-9 and TRBJ2-7): DTGVSQNPRHKITKRGQNVTFRCDPISEHNRLYWYRQTLGQGPEFLTYFQNEAQLEKSRLLSDRFSAERPKGSFSTLEIQRTEQGDSAMYLCASSATGDEQYFGPGTRLTVT.

V gene TRBV6-5 combines with J gene TRBJ2-1, with 11 positions matching TRBD1. The CDR3 runs 15 residues. Losses at the gene ends were 7 bases for V and 9 bases for J; bases not matched to a gene: 11. Germline V gives CDR1 MNHEY, CDR2 SVGAGI. CDR3 sequence: CASTSGQGALGEQFF. DNA for the CDR3: TGTGCCAGCACGTCTGGACAGGGGGCGTTGGGTGAGCAGTTCTTC.

This clone was found a few times. V is TRBV5-1 and J is TRBJ2-1; tentatively, D is TRBD2 (6 bases). This CDR3 has 15 residues. The V gene's germline CDR1 is SGHRS and CDR2 YFSETQ. V was trimmed by 6 bases and J by 0 bases, leaving 13 bases between them. DNA of the CDR3: TGCGCCAGCACCGACCTCGGGGGCTCCTACAATGAGCAGTTCTTC. Translation: CASTDLGGSYNEQFF.

V is TRBV20-1 and J is TRBJ1-5; D unresolved. V was clipped by 4 bases and J by 6 bases, with 7 bases between them. In germline, CDR1 is DFQATT, CDR2 SNEGSKA (reference sequence). The CDR3 runs 11 residues. The CDR3 loop reads CSATHSQPQHF. The CDR3 DNA reads as TGCAGTGCTACCCACAGTCAGCCCCAGCATTTT.

This chain links TRBV7-6 with TRBJ2-5; the D gene is possibly TRBD1 (6 bases). Deletions cut 4 bases from V and 5 bases from J, with 11 bases between. Per germline, CDR1 SGHVS and CDR2 FNYEAQ. This CDR3 has 13 residues. CDR3 protein: CASSSTGYETQYF. The CDR3, as DNA: TGTGCCAGCAGCTCAACAGGGTACGAGACCCAGTACTTC.

This clone occurred a few times. The junction departs from the called germline gene at one end, perhaps through a read error. The chain is built from TRBV5-1 and TRBJ2-2; D is undetermined. Germline V gene data show CDR1 as SGHRS and CDR2 as YFSETQ. The CDR3 covers 13 residues. CDR3 DNA: TGTGCCAGCAGCCCGATCGCAGCCGGGGAGCTGTTTTTT. It is translated as CASSPIAAGELFF.

Here the CDR3 DNA reads TGTGCCAGCAGCTTATATTCCAAAGGACTAGCGGGGGTTTCCTACGAGCAGTACTTC. Translation: CASSLYSKGLAGVSYEQYF. The chain carries TRBV7-2 and TRBJ2-7, with 13 bases lining up with TRBD2. This CDR3 region has 19 residues. CDR1 SGHTA and CDR2 FQGNSA come from the germline V gene. The V and J ends lost 2 bases and 1 base, in that order; junction bases with no gene match: 11.

This clone occurred a few times. The junction departs from the called germline gene at one end, perhaps through a read error. This same CDR3 is encoded by further DNA sequences in the sample. This chain links TRBV5-4 with TRBJ1-2, with a weak D call TRBD1 (6 bases). The V gene's germline CDR1 is SGHNT and CDR2 YYREEE (reference sequence). CDR3 length: 15 residues. The CDR3 DNA reads TGTGCCAGCAGCCTGAAAAGCCAGGGGACCTATGGCTACACCTTT. The encoded protein is CASSLKSQGTYGYTF.

The V call is TRBV19, the J call TRBJ2-6; TRBD1 is a possible D gene (5 bases). The CDR3 runs 16 residues. Germline V gene data show CDR1 as LNHDA and CDR2 as SQIVND (reference sequence). Trimming took 3 bases from V and 0 from J, leaving 9 bases between them. The CDR3, as DNA: TGTGCCAGTAGTATTGGACAAACCTCTGGGGCCAACGTCCTGACTTTC. Protein: CASSIGQTSGANVLTF.

The chain links TRBV18 to TRBJ2-1; maybe TRBD1 (6 bases). Trimming stripped 4 bases from V and 5 bases from J, with 21 bases between. CDR3 length: 17 residues. Germline V gene sequence: CDR1 KGHSH, CDR2 LQKENI. The CDR3 is CASSRLAGTSFDNEQFF. In DNA form, the CDR3 reads TGTGCCAGCTCACGGCTGGCCGGGACATCATTTGACAATGAGCAGTTCTTC. The full variable domain, completed using reference TRBV18 and TRBJ2-1, is NAGVMQNPRHLVRRRGQEARLRCSPMKGHSHVYWYRQLPEEGLKFMVYLQKENIIDESGMPKERFSAEFPKEGPSILRIQQVVRGDSAAYFCASSRLAGTSFDNEQFFGPGTRLTVL.

This chain links TRBV30 with TRBJ1-1; 8 nucleotides align to TRBD1. After removal of 0 bases from V and 7 bases from J, the junction contained 1 base not matched to a gene. This CDR3 spans 12 amino acids. Germline V CDR1 and CDR2: GTSNPN, SVGIG (reference sequence). The CDR3 sequence is CAWSVQGVEAFF. As DNA, the CDR3 is TGTGCCTGGAGTGTACAGGGGGTTGAAGCTTTCTTT. Using reference TRBV30 and TRBJ1-1 for the parts outside the CDR3, the full variable domain is SQTIHQWPATLVQPVGSPLSLECTVEGTSNPNLYWYRQAAGRGLQLLFYSVGIGQISSEVPQNLSASRPQDRQFILSSKKLLLSDSGFYLCAWSVQGVEAFFGQGTRLTVV.

This clone was detected only a few times. V and J are TRBV7-8 and TRBJ1-2, with D possibly TRBD1 on 6 matching bases. The germline V gene encodes CDR1 SGHVS and CDR2 FQNEAQ. Trimming took off 5 bases at V and 2 bases at J, with 12 bases between the two ends. The CDR3 has 14 amino acids. The CDR3 DNA sequence: TGTGCCAGCAGCCAATACACAGGGAACTATGGCTACACCTTC. This sequence encodes CASSQYTGNYGYTF.

The chain links TRBV25-1 to TRBJ2-5; 8 nucleotides match TRBD1. The length of the CDR3 is 13 residues. Trimming cost V 7 bases and J 5 bases; bases outside gene matches: 6. In germline, CDR1 is MGHDK, CDR2 SYGVNS. CDR3 DNA sequence: TGTGCCAGCACTATCGACAGGGGTGAGACCCAGTACTTC. As protein: CASTIDRGETQYF. The full variable domain, with the rest looked up from reference TRBV25-1 and TRBJ2-5, is EADIYQTPRYLVIGTGKKITLECSQTMGHDKMYWYQQDPGMELHLIHYSYGVNSTEKGDLSSESTVSRIRTEHFPLTLESARPSHTSQYLCASTIDRGETQYFGPGTRLLVL.

V gene TRBV2 combines with J gene TRBJ1-4; D gene uncertain. Germline V gene sequence: CDR1 SNHLY, CDR2 FYNNEI. The CDR3 contains 16 residues. Trimming pared 3 bases from V and 5 bases from J, leaving 16 bases between. The CDR3 DNA reads as TGTGCCAGCAGTGATTTCATTCTTAGCCCGAATGAAAAACTGTTTTTT. Translation gives CASSDFILSPNEKLFF. The entire variable domain, with the rest obtained from reference TRBV2 and TRBJ1-4, is as follows: EPEVTQTPSHQVTQMGQEVILRCVPISNHLYFYWYRQILGQKVEFLVSFYNNEISEKSEIFDDQFSVERPDGSNFTLKIRSTKLEDSAMYFCASSDFILSPNEKLFFGSGTQLSVL.

The chain employs TRBV15 and TRBJ2-7; D gene unclear. Deletions cut 0 bases from V and 4 bases from J, with 7 bases between. This CDR3 spans 13 amino acids. From germline, CDR1 is LNHNV and CDR2 YYDKDF (reference sequence). The CDR3 DNA reads as TGTGCCACCAGCAGAGATGCGACTTACGAGCAGTACTTC. It is translated as CATSRDATYEQYF.

Regarding this clone: In this CDR3 the conserved last residue, phenylalanine or tryptophan, is missing, so a read error is likely. This chain joins TRBV6-6 and TRBJ2-2; D remains unclear. Per germline, CDR1 MNHNY and CDR2 SVGAGI (reference sequence). The CDR3 covers 12 residues. V lost 2 bases and J lost 6, with 4 bases in between. This CDR3 reads CASSYRAGELFL. Here the CDR3 DNA reads TGTGCCAGCAGTTACCGGGCCGGGGAGCTGTTTCTT.

The chain links TRBV29-1 to TRBJ2-5; D possibly corresponds to TRBD1 (6 bases). This CDR3 is built from 10 residues. Trimming stripped 7 bases from V and 3 bases from J, with 6 bases between. Germline CDR1 SQVTM, CDR2 ANQGSEA. CDR3 region: CSGTEETQYF. The CDR3 region has the DNA TGCAGCGGGACAGAAGAGACCCAGTACTTC.

This chain joins TRBV7-7 and TRBJ2-7, with 7 bases fitting TRBD1. The CDR3 runs to 15 residues. Germline CDR1 SSHAT, CDR2 FNYEAQ (reference sequence). Unmatched junction bases numbered 7, after V lost 3 bases and J lost 2 bases. CDR3 nucleotides: TGTGCCAGCAGCTTCAGACAGGGTAGTACCTACGAGCAGTACTTC. Translating gives CASSFRQGSTYEQYF. The variable domain in full, with the rest retrieved from reference TRBV7-7 and TRBJ2-7, is GAGVSQSPRYKVTKRGQDVTLRCDPISSHATLYWYQQALGQGPEFLTYFNYEAQPDKSGLPSDRFSAERPEGSISTLTIQRTEQRDSAMYRCASSFRQGSTYEQYFGPGTRLTVT.

The chain couples TRBV5-4 to TRBJ1-2; 9 bases match TRBD1. CDR1 and CDR2 from the germline V gene are SGHNT and YYREEE (reference sequence). This CDR3 has 14 amino acids. J lost 4 bases, V lost 3 bases, and 4 bases had no gene match. CDR3 DNA sequence: TGTGCCAGCAGCTGGGACAGGGTGGGCTATGGCTACACCTTC. This codes for CASSWDRVGYGYTF. Combining the CDR3 with reference TRBV5-4 and TRBJ1-2 gives the whole variable domain ETGVTQSPTHLIKTRGQQVTLRCSSQSGHNTVSWYQQALGQGPQFIFQYYREEENGRGNFPPRFSGLQFPNYSSELNVNALELDDSALYLCASSWDRVGYGYTFGSGTRLTVV.

V and J are TRBV5-6 and TRBJ2-3; D is unresolved. CDR1 is SGHDT and CDR2 is YYEEEE in the germline V gene. Trimming left V 4 bases short and J 1 base short, with 7 bases between. The CDR3 totals 13 residues. Written as DNA, the CDR3 is TGTGCCAGCAGCGAGATAGGCACAGATACGCAGTATTTT. Amino acid sequence: CASSEIGTDTQYF.

The rearrangement uses TRBV19 and TRBJ2-7; weak D call: TRBD1 (6 bases). The V end was cut by 5 bases, the J end by 2 bases, with 16 bases between. There are 15 residues in the CDR3. From germline, CDR1 is LNHDA and CDR2 SQIVND (reference sequence). The CDR3 bases are TGTGCCAGTAGTCCCCTCCAGGGGAATCCCTACGAGCAGTACTTC. As protein: CASSPLQGNPYEQYF.

The rearrangement joins TRBV10-3 to TRBJ1-3, with 8 bases aligning to TRBD1. The CDR3 consists of 14 residues. Germline V gives CDR1 ENHRY, CDR2 SYGVKD. Trimming removed 7 bases from V and 7 bases from J; junction bases left unmatched: 9. The DNA for the CDR3 is TGTGCCATCAAAGAGGAGACAGGGGTGAACACCATATATTTT. The encoded protein is CAIKEETGVNTIYF.

DNA of the CDR3: TGTGCCAGCAGCCCATGGACAGGGGAGGCCGGCGAGCAGTACTTC. Its translation: CASSPWTGEAGEQYF. V is TRBV5-4 and J is TRBJ2-7; 9 positions agree with TRBD1. V shed 4 bases and J 6 bases; nucleotides not matched to a gene: 11. Germline-derived CDR1 and CDR2 are SGHNT and YYREEE (reference sequence). The CDR3 totals 15 residues.

The chain recombines TRBV9 with TRBJ2-5; 7 nucleotides match TRBD1. Losses at the gene ends were 3 bases for V and 5 bases for J; bases not matched to a gene: 16. The germline CDR1 and CDR2 sequences are SGDLS and YYNGEE. The CDR3 length is 17 residues. In nucleotides, the CDR3 is TGTGCCAGCAGCGACGGATCAAGTACAGGGGTTCGGGAGACCCAGTACTTC. Translated: CASSDGSSTGVRETQYF.

The V call is TRBV15, the J call TRBJ1-4; a weak D match, TRBD1 (6 bases). Trimming stripped 8 bases from V and 4 bases from J, with 14 bases between. This CDR3 region has 14 residues. Germline V gene sequence: CDR1 LNHNV, CDR2 YYDKDF (reference sequence). CDR3 bases: TGTGCCACCCGTCAAGGACAGTATAATGAAAAACTGTTTTTT. This gives the protein CATRQGQYNEKLFF.

The chain joins TRBV5-5 to TRBJ1-2; 8 nucleotides agree with TRBD1. The V gene end was trimmed by 4 bases and the J gene end by 4 bases; junction bases not matched to a gene: 9. The CDR3 contains 15 residues. Germline CDR1 reads SGHKS; CDR2 reads YYEKEE (reference sequence). The CDR3 region is CASSLGTGWSYGYTF. DNA for the CDR3: TGTGCCAGCAGCCTCGGGACAGGTTGGTCCTATGGCTACACCTTC.

The V and J genes are TRBV6-1 and TRBJ2-1; D unresolved. Trimming pared 3 bases from V and 1 base from J, leaving 10 bases between. Looked up from germline, CDR1 is MNHNS and CDR2 is SASEGT. The CDR3 runs 15 residues. The CDR3 DNA follows: TGTGCCAGCAGTGAGGGCTACCGTTCCTACAATGAGCAGTTCTTC. It specifies CASSEGYRSYNEQFF.